This T cell receptor (beta chain) was sequenced during a study of blood T cell repertoires in COVID-19. Across the whole study: Samples taken during acute and convalescent COVID-19 were collected in the United States, Italy and Spain. PBMCs, B-cell-depleted T cells, or T cells provided the cDNA or gDNA that made up the material.

The CDR3 length is 15 residues. Trimming shortened V by 6 bases and J by 3 bases, and 17 bases separated the two germline ends. The germline gives CDR1 MNHEY, CDR2 SVGAGI. Original processing methods: From reference gene primer amplification, estimates of nucleated cell counts were derived. The repertoire was sequenced with immunoSEQ multiplex PCR; TCRdb's copy has only in-frame clones and lacks some. V and J calls and clone size follow that table, whereas D and trimming were derived from the DNA. The sample consists of 150,000 to 200,000 clones, 80% to 90% of them appearing once. The sequenced sample was peripheral blood. The TCR comes from a middle-aged man with active or convalescent COVID-19. The chain has TRBV6-5 and TRBJ2-5; a possible D gene is TRBD2 (7 bases). CDR3 bases: TGTGCCAGCAGGAACACTAAGGGGGGGGAAGAGACCCAGTACTTC. It specifies CASRNTKGGEETQYF.